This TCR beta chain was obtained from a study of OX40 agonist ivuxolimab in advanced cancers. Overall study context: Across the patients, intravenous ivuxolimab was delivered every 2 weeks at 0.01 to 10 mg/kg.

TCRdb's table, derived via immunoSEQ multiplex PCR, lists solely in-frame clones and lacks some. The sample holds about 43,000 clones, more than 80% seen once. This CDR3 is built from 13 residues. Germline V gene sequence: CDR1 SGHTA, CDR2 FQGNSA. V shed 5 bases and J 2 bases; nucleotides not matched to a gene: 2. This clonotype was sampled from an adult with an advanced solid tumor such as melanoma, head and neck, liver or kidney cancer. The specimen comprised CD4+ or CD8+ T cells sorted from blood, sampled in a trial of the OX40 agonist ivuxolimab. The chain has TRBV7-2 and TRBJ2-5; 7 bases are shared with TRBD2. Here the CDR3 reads CASSMGLQETQYF. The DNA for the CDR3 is TGTGCCAGCAGCATGGGACTACAAGAGACCCAGTACTTC.